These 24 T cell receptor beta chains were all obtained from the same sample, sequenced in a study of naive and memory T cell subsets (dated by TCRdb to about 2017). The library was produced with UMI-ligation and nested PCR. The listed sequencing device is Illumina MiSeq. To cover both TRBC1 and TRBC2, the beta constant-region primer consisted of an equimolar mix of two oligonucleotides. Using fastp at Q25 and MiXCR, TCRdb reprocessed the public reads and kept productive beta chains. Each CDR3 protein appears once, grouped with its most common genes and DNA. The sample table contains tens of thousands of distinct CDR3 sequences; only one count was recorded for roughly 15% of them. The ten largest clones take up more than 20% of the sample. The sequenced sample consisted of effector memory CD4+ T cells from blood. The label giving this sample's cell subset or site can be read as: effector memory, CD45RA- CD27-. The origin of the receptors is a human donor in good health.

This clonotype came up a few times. CDR3 nucleotide sequence: TGTGCCAGCAGCTTAGATCTCTATGGCTACACCTTC. Translating gives CASSLDLYGYTF. V and J are TRBV7-8 and TRBJ1-2, with unresolved D. V shed 1 base and J shed 4 bases, with 4 bases lying between them. The CDR3 loop spans 12 amino acids. Per the germline V gene, CDR1 is SGHVS and CDR2 is FQNEAQ.

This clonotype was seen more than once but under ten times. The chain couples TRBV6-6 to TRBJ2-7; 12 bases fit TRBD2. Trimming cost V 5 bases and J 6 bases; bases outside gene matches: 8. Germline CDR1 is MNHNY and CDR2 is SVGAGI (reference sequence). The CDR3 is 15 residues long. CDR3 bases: TGTGCCAGCAGTGCGACTAGCGGGAGTTCTTTCGAGCAGTACTTC. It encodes CASSATSGSSFEQYF.

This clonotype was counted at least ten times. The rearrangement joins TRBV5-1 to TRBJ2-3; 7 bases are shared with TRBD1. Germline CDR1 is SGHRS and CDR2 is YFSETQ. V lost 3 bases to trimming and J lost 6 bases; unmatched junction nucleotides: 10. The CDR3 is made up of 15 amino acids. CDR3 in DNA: TGCGCCAGCAGCTGGCGAGAGGGGGCCTCTGATACGCAGTATTTT. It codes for CASSWREGASDTQYF.

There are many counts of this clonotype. The CDR3 sequence is CAWRGGASSYNEQFF. The CDR3 nucleotides read TGTGCCTGGAGGGGGGGGGCTAGCTCCTACAATGAGCAGTTCTTC. The chain carries TRBV30 and TRBJ2-1; tentatively, D is TRBD2 (7 bases). V was shortened by 3 bases and J by 0 bases, with 12 bases between the two germline ends. Germline V gene sequence: CDR1 GTSNPN, CDR2 SVGIG (reference sequence). The CDR3 is made up of 15 amino acids.

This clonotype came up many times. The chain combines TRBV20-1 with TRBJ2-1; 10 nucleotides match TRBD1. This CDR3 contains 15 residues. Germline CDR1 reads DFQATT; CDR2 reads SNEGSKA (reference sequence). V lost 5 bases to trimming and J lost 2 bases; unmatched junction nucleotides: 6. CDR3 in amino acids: CSAAGTGVTYNEQFF. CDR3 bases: TGCAGTGCTGCCGGGACAGGGGTGACCTACAATGAGCAGTTCTTC.

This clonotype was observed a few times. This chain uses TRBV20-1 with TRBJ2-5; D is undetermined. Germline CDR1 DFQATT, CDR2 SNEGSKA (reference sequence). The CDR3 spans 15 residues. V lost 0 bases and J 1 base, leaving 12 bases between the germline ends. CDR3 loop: CSARDRINGQETQYF. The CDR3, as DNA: TGCAGTGCTAGAGATCGGATTAACGGCCAAGAGACCCAGTACTTC.

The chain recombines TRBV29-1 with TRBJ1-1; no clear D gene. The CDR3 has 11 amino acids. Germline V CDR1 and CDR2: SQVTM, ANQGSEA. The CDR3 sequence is CRATMNTEAFF. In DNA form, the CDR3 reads TGCAGGGCCACCATGAACACTGAAGCTTTCTTT.

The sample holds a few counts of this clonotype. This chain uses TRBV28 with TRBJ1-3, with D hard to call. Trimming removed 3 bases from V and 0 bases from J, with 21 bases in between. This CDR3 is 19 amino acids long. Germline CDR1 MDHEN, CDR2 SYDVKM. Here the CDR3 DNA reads TGTGCCAGCAGTTTCGGCGGCCCCTTAACACCTTACTCTGGAAACACCATATATTTT. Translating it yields CASSFGGPLTPYSGNTIYF.

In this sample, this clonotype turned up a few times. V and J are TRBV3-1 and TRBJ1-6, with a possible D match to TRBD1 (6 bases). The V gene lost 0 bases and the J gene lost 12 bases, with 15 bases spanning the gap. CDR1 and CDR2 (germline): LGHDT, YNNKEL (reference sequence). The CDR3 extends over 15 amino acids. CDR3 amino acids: CASSQDPGGIGPLHF. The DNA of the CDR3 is TGTGCCAGCAGCCAAGATCCCGGGGGCATTGGACCCCTCCACTTT.

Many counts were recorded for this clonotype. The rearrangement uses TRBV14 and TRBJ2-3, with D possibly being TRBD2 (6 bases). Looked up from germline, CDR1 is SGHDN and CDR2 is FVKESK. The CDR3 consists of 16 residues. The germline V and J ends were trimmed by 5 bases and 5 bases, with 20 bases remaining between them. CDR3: CASSFPSAGSVDTQYF. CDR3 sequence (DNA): TGTGCCAGCAGCTTCCCTTCGGCGGGATCGGTAGATACGCAGTATTTT. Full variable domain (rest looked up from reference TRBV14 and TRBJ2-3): EAGVTQFPSHSVIEKGQTVTLRCDPISGHDNLYWYRRVMGKEIKFLLHFVKESKQDESGMPNNRFLAERTGGTYSTLKVQPAELEDSGVYFCASSFPSAGSVDTQYFGPGTRLTVL.

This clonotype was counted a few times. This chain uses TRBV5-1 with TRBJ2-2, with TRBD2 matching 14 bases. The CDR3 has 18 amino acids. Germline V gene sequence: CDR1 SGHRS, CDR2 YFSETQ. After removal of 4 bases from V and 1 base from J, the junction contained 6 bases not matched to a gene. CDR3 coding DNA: TGCGCCAGCAGCCGCGCCGGGACTAGCGGGGGGAACACCGGGGAGCTGTTTTTT. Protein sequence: CASSRAGTSGGNTGELFF.

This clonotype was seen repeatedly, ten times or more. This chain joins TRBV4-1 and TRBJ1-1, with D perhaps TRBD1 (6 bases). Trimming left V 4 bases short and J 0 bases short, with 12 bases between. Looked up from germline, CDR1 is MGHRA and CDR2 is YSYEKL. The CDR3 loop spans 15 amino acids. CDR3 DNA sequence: TGCGCCAGCAGCCGTCAGGACAGCATGAACACTGAAGCTTTCTTT. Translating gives CASSRQDSMNTEAFF.

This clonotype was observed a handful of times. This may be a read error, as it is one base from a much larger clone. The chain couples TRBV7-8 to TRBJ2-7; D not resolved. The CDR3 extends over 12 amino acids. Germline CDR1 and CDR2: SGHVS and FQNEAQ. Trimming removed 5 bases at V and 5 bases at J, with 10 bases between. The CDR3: CASSTELHEQYF. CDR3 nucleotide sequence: TGTGCCAGCAGCACAGAATTGCACGAGCAGTACTTC. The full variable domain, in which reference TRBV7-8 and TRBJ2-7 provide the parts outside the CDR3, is GAGVSQSPRYKVAKRGQDVALRCDPISGHVSLFWYQQALGQGPEFLTYFQNEAQLDKSGLPSDRFFAERPEGSVSTLKIQRTQQEDSAVYLCASSTELHEQYFGPGTRLTVT.

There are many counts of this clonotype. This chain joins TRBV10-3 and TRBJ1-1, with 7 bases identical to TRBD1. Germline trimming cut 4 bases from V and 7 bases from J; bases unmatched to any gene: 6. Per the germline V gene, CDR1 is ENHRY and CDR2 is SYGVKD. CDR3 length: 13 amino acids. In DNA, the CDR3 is TGTGCCATCAGTGCCCGACAGGGTGTTGAAGCTTTCTTT. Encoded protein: CAISARQGVEAFF.

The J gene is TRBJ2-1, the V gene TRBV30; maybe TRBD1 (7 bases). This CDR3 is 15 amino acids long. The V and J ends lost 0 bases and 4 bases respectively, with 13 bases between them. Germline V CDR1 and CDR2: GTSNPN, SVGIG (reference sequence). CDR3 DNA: TGTGCCTGGAGTGTACAACCAGGGGGGTACAATGAGCAGTTCTTC. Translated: CAWSVQPGGYNEQFF.

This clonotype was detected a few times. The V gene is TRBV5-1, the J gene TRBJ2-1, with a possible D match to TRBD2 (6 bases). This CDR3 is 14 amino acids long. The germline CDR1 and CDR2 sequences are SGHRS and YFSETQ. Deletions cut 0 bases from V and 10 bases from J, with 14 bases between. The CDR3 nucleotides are TGCGCCAGCAGCTTGGGGGATCTAGCGAACGAGCAGTTCTTC. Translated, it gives CASSLGDLANEQFF.

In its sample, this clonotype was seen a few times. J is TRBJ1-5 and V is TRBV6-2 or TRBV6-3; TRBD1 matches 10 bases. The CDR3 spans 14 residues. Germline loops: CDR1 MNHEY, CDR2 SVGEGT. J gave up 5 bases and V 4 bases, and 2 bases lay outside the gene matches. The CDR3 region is CASSWTGGYQPQHF. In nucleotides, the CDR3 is TGTGCCAGCAGTTGGACAGGGGGTTATCAGCCCCAGCATTTT.

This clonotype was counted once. CDR3 protein: CASRGGAKGYGYTF. In DNA, the CDR3 is TGTGCCAGCAGGGGGGGGGCGAAAGGCTATGGCTACACCTTC. The gene calls are TRBV21-1 and TRBJ1-2; the DNA was not compared with TRBD1, the D call given in the table. TRBV21-1 is a pseudogene. CDR3 length: 14 amino acids.

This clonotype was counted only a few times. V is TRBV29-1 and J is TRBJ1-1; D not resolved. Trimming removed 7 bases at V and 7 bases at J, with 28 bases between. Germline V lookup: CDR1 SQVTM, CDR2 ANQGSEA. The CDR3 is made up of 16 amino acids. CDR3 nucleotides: TGCAGCGCCCAAGTAGCGGCAGGTAGAGTAGAGCGTGAAGCTTTCTTT. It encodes CSAQVAAGRVEREAFF.

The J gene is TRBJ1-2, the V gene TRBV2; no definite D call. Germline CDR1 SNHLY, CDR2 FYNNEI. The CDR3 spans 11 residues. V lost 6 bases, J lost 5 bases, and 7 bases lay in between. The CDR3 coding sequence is TGTGCCAGCAGCGAGAATTATGGCTACACCTTC. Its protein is CASSENYGYTF.

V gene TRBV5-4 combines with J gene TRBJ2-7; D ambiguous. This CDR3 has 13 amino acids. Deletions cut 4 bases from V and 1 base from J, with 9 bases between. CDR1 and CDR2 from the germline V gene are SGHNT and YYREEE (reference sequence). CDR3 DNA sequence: TGTGCCAGCAGCCCCCGTCAGTCCTACGAGCAGTACTTC. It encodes CASSPRQSYEQYF. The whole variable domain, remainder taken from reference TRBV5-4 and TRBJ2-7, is ETGVTQSPTHLIKTRGQQVTLRCSSQSGHNTVSWYQQALGQGPQFIFQYYREEENGRGNFPPRFSGLQFPNYSSELNVNALELDDSALYLCASSPRQSYEQYFGPGTRLTVT.

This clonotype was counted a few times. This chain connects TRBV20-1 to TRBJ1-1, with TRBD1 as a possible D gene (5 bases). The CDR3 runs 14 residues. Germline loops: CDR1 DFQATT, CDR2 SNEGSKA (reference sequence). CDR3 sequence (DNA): TGCCGTGGGGGGACCCCTTTGAGGAACACTGAAGCTTTCTTT. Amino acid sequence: CRGGTPLRNTEAFF.

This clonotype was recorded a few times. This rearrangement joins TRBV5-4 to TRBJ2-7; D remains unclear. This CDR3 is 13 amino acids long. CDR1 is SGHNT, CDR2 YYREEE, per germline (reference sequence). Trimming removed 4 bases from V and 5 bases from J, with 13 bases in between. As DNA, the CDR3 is TGTGCCAGCAGCCCCGAGTGGGCCGACGAGCAGTACTTC. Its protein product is CASSPEWADEQYF.

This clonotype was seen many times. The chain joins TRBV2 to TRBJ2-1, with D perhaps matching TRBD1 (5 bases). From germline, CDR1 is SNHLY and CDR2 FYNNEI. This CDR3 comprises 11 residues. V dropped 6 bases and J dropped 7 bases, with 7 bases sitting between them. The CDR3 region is CASRRGNEQFF. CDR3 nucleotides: TGTGCCAGCAGAAGGGGAAATGAGCAGTTCTTC.